The sequence of this TCR beta chain was determined in a study of a mutant IDH1 vaccine in newly diagnosed glioma. Study details: Treated patients comprised about 62% males and approximately 38% females, mean age 40.4 years.

The time point: week 47, end of study. It was 300 ug of mutant IDH1 20-mer peptide that made up each vaccine dose, given with topical imiquimod. During weeks 1, 3, 5, 7, 11, 15, 19 and 23, patients received eight vaccinations. TCRdb keeps only in-frame clones here, not all; method: immunoSEQ multiplex PCR. Among tens of thousands of clones listed, about 81% were seen once. To note about this clone: The antigen is unknown.

This CDR3 comprises 19 residues. Trimming left V 0 bases short and J 2 bases short, with 22 bases between. CDR1 SGHRS and CDR2 YFSETQ come from the germline V gene. The chain uses TRBV5-1 and TRBJ2-3; a possible D gene is TRBD1 (5 bases). The sequenced sample was PBMCs, obtained from a glioma patient whose treatment included an IDH1 peptide vaccine. This receptor was taken from a man aged 35-49 years with glioma. This CDR3 reads CASSLASGAVRRPTDTQYF. CDR3 in DNA: TGCGCCAGCAGCTTGGCCAGTGGGGCCGTCCGGCGGCCCACAGATACGCAGTATTTT. The whole variable domain, filled in from reference TRBV5-1 and TRBJ2-3, reads KAGVTQTPRYLIKTRGQQVTLSCSPISGHRSVSWYQQTPGQGLQFLFEYFSETQRNKGNFPGRFSGRQFSNSRSEMNVSTLELGDSALYLCASSLASGAVRRPTDTQYFGPGTRLTVL.